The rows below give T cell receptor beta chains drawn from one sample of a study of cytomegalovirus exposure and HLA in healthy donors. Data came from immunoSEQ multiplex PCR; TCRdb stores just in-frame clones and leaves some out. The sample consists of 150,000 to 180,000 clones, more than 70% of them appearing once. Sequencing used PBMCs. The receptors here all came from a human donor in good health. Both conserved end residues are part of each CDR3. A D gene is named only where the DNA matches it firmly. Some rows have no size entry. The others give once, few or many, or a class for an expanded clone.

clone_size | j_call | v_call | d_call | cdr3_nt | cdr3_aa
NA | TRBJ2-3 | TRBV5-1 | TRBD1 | TGCGCCAGCAGCTTGGCGGGACAGGGCACAGATACGCAGTATTTT | CASSLAGQGTDTQYF
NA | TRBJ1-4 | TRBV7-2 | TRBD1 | TGTGCCAGCAGCCCTCAGACAGGGTGGGGGGAAAAACTGTTTTTT | CASSPQTGWGEKLFF
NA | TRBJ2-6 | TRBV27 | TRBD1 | TGTGCCAGCAGTGGACAGGGGGCAACTGGGGCCAACGTCCTGACTTTC | CASSGQGATGANVLTF
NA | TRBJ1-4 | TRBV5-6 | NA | TGTGCCAGCAGCTTAGGGGGGGGGTATGGCGAAAAACTGTTTTTT | CASSLGGGYGEKLFF
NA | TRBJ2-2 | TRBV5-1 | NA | TGCGCCAGCAGCAATGGCCAGAACACCGGGGAGCTGTTTTTT | CASSNGQNTGELFF
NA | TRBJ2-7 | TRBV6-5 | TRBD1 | TGTGCCAGCAGGCTAAGACAGGGGTTAGGGTACGAGCAGTACTTC | CASRLRQGLGYEQYF
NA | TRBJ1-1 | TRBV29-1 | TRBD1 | TGCAGCGTTGAATTGACAGGGGGCTTCATGACTGAAGCTTTCTTT | CSVELTGGFMTEAFF
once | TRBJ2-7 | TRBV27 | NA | TGTGCCTCGTCGAGGGAAGGGCGTTGGGAGCAGTACTTC | CASSREGRWEQYF
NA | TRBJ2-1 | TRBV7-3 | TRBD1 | TGTGCCAGCAGCTTCACCGGGACAGGGGACAATGAGCAGTTCTTC | CASSFTGTGDNEQFF
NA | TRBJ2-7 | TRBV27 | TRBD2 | TGTGCCAGCAGAGGGACTAGCGGGACCTACGAGCAGTACTTC | CASRGTSGTYEQYF
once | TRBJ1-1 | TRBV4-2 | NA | TGTGCCAGCAGCCAAAGGGGAGGGACCACTGAAGCTTTCTTT | CASSQRGGTTEAFF
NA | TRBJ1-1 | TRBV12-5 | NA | TGTGCTAGTGGTTTGTTCCTTAGGGACAAGAACACTGAAGCTTTCTTT | CASGLFLRDKNTEAFF
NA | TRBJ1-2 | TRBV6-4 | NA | TGTGCCAGCAGTGCCCCTCGGAGGAACTCTAACTATGGCTACACCTTC | CASSAPRRNSNYGYTF
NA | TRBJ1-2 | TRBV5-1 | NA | TGCGCCAGCAGCTTGGGCGTGCAGAGGTATGGCTACACCTTC | CASSLGVQRYGYTF
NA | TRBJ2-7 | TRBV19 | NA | TGTGCCAGTAGTATGGACCTTAGGACTGTCTCCTACGAGCAGTACTTC | CASSMDLRTVSYEQYF
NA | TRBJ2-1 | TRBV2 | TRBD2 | TGTGCCAGCAGTGAACGAGCGGGAGCTGGTAATGAGCAGTTCTTC | CASSERAGAGNEQFF
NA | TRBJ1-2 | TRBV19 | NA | TGTGCCAGTACCTCGGGAGGGATCTATGGCTACACCTTC | CASTSGGIYGYTF
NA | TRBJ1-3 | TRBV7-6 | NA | TGTGCCAGCAGCCCCGGAGCGGGGTTGTTAGGAAACACCATATATTTT | CASSPGAGLLGNTIYF
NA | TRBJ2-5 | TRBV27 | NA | TGTGCCAGCAGTTTATTACAGAACCAAGAGACCCAGTACTTC | CASSLLQNQETQYF
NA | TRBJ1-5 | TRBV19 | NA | TGTGCCAGTAGTATCAGAGGGACTAATCAGCCCCAGCATTTT | CASSIRGTNQPQHF
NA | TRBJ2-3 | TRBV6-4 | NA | TGTGCCAGCAGTGAATCCTACACAGATACGCAGTATTTT | CASSESYTDTQYF
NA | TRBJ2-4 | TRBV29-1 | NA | TGCAGCGTCCGAACAGCATTAGCCAAAAACATTCAGTACTTC | CSVRTALAKNIQYF
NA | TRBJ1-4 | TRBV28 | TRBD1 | TGTGCCAGCAGTTCCGGGACAGGGTCTAATGAAAAACTGTTTTTT | CASSSGTGSNEKLFF
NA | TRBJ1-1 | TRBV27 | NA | TGTGCCAGCAGTACCCGACAGAACACTGAAGCTTTCTTT | CASSTRQNTEAFF
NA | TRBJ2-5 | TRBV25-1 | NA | TGTGCCAGCAGTGAATCTCCGGGGTGGGGTACCCCGCCCCAGTACTTC | CASSESPGWGTPPQYF
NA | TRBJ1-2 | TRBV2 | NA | TGTGCCAGCAGCGACCAGGGGTACGACTATGGCTACACCTTC | CASSDQGYDYGYTF
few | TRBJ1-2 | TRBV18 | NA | TGTGCCAGCTCGGATAATGAGGGACTCTGGGGATGGAGGACCTTC | CASSDNEGLWGWRTF
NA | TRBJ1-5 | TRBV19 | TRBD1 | TGTGCCAGTAAACGACAGGGGGCAAGGGAACAGCCCCAGCATTTT | CASKRQGAREQPQHF
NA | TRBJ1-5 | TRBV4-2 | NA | TGTGCCAGCAGCCTCAACCAGGGTCATAGCAATCAGCCCCAGCATTTT | CASSLNQGHSNQPQHF
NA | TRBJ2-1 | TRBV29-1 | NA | TGCAGCGTTGGCCCTTATAGCGGTAGCTCCTACAATGAGCAGTTCTTC | CSVGPYSGSSYNEQFF
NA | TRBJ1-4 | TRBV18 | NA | TGTGCCAGCTCACGTACGTCCCACTTTAATGAAAAACTGTTTTTT | CASSRTSHFNEKLFF
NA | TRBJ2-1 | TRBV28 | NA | TGTGCCAGCAGACACCGAGCGGCAACGAAAAATAATGAGCAGTTCTTC | CASRHRAATKNNEQFF
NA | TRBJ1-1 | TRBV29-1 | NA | TGCAGCGTTGAAGGTTTGGTTGTCAGTCGTGGAGGGAACACTGAAGCTTTCTTT | CSVEGLVVSRGGNTEAFF
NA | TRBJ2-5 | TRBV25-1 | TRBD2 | TGTGCCAGCAGTGAAGAACTAGCGGTACAAGAGACCCAGTACTTC | CASSEELAVQETQYF
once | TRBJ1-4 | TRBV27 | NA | TGTGCCAGCAGTCCTCCTAGAGTAGGGGTATCTAATGAAAAACTGTTTTTT | CASSPPRVGVSNEKLFF
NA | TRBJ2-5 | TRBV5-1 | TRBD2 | TGCGCCAGCAGCCTCAGACTAGCGCAGTACAAGTATCAAGAGACCCAGTACTTC | CASSLRLAQYKYQETQYF
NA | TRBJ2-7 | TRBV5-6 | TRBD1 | TGTGCCAGCAGCCCCGGGACAGTCGCTTCCTACGAGCAGTACTTC | CASSPGTVASYEQYF
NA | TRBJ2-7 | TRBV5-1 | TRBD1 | TGCGCCAGCAGCTTGGGACAGGGTAGCGAGCAGTACTTC | CASSLGQGSEQYF
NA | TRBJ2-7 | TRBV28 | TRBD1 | TGTGCCAGCAGTTCCTCCGGGGACAGGCTCTCCTACGAGCAGTACTTC | CASSSSGDRLSYEQYF
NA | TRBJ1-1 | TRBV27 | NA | TGTGCCAGCAGTGCGGGACCGCTGGCTTTCTTT | CASSAGPLAFF
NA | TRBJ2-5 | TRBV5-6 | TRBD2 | TGTGCCAGCAGCTTGGAACTAGCGGGAGTACTGGAGACCCAGTACTTC | CASSLELAGVLETQYF
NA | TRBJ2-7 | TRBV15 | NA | TGTGCCACCAGCAGGGACAGAACTTACGAGCAGTACTTC | CATSRDRTYEQYF
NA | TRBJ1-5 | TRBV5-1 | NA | TGCGCCAGCAGCTTACAGGGAAGGGCCAATCAGCCCCAGCATTTT | CASSLQGRANQPQHF
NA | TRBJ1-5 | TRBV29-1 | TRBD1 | TGCAGCTTTGGACAGGGTCCAAATCAGCCCCAGCATTTT | CSFGQGPNQPQHF
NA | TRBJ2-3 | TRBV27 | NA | TGTGCCAGCAGTACCTGGACAGAGGATACGCAGTATTTT | CASSTWTEDTQYF
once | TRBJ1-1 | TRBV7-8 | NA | TGTGCCAGCAGCCCCGAGGCCGGGAGGGGGACTGAAGCTTTCTTT | CASSPEAGRGTEAFF
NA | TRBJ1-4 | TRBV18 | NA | TGTGCCAGCTCACCACGAGGGCAAATCCGCGCGGCTAATGAAAAACTGTTTTTT | CASSPRGQIRAANEKLFF
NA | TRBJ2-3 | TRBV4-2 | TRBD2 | TGTGCCAGCAGCCTGTTGCGGGAGGGCACAGATACGCAGTATTTT | CASSLLREGTDTQYF
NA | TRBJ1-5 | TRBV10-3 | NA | TGTGCCATCAGTGAGTCCGGGTCCAGCAATCAGCCCCAGCATTTT | CAISESGSSNQPQHF
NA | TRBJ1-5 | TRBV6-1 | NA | TGTGCCAGCATAACAACAGGGAGTCCGAATCAGCCCCAGCATTTT | CASITTGSPNQPQHF
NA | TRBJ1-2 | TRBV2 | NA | TGTGCCAGTGGAATTTCACAGGGCTCGTTAACCTTC | CASGISQGSLTF
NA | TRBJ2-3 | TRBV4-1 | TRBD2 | TGCGCCAGCAGCCATGACCCGGGACTAGCTCCTTTAGGCACAGATACGCAGTATTTT | CASSHDPGLAPLGTDTQYF
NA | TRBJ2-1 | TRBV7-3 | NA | TGTGCCAGCAGCTTGGGGACTTCCAATGAGCAGTTCTTC | CASSLGTSNEQFF
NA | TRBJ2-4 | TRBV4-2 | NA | TGTGCCAGCAGCCAAGACGAGTTAGCCAAAAACATTCAGTACTTC | CASSQDELAKNIQYF
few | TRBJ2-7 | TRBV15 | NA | TGTGCCACCAGCAGAGATCCGCTAGCTGGGGAGCAGTACTTC | CATSRDPLAGEQYF
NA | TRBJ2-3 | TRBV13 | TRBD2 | TGTGCCAGCAGCTTAGAGCGGGGCGGGAGCTTAGATACGCAGTATTTT | CASSLERGGSLDTQYF
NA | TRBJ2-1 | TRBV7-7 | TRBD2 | TGTGCCAGCAGCGAGGAGCCGGGACTAGCGGGAAGCTCCTACAATGAGCAGTTCTTC | CASSEEPGLAGSSYNEQFF
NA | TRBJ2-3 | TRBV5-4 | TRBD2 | TGTGCCAGCAGCTCGTATCTGACTAGCGACACAGATACGCAGTATTTT | CASSSYLTSDTDTQYF
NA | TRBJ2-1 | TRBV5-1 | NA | TGCGCCAGCAGTGCGACTCCCCTCTACAATGAGCAGTTCTTC | CASSATPLYNEQFF